The clone carrying this T cell receptor (beta chain) was detected a few times. The antigen is unknown. The sample originates from a study of T cell repertoires in cytomegalovirus infection. Whole-study context: Used in the study were CMV epitopes, some recently identified and HLA-C-restricted, others well-studied and HLA-B-restricted.

The germline V gene encodes CDR1 LGHNA and CDR2 YSLEER. The V gene lost 0 bases and the J gene lost 0 bases, with 13 bases spanning the gap. The CDR3 has 17 amino acids. Study results and limitations: There were HLA-C-restricted CMV-specific TCR beta clonotypes dominating the ex vivo response.

TCRdb recomputed calls from the reads with MiXCR, one row per CDR3 protein. The sample has roughly 920,000 distinct CDR3 sequences, about a third seen once. This chain uses TRBV4-3 with TRBJ2-3, with D possibly being TRBD1 or TRBD2 (5 bases each). This receptor was taken from a human donor in good health (CMV status not recorded). Some clones in this sample may be carry-over from other donors' samples. The sequencing here drew on cultured CD8+ T cells from PBMCs, taken from culture after CMV antigen stimulation. The CDR3 is CASSQDPLAGSTDTQYF. The CDR3 DNA reads TGCGCCAGCAGCCAAGATCCCCTAGCAGGGAGCACAGATACGCAGTATTTT.